This TCR beta chain stems from a study of T cells in tumors after PD-1 blockade. Background on the study: Patients had no prior checkpoint blockade, systemic immunosuppressants, or anti-cancer therapy within 4 weeks. Each patient got pembrolizumab 200 mg every 3 weeks or cemiplimab 350 mg every 2 weeks.

CDR1 and CDR2 (germline): KGHSH, LQKENI. This CDR3 has 12 amino acids. V was clipped by 3 bases and J by 3 bases, with 5 bases between them. Only in-frame clones appear in the TCRdb table, and some are missing; sequencing was by immunoSEQ multiplex PCR. This sample has some 18,000 clones, with about 85% found just once. The V gene is TRBV18, the J gene TRBJ1-1, with unresolved D. The TCR originated in a human donor with advanced basal cell or squamous cell carcinoma (not recorded which). Here the sequenced sample was PBMCs, taken after anti-PD-1 therapy. The CDR3: CASSPGDTEAFF. DNA for the CDR3: TGTGCCAGCTCACCTGGGGACACTGAAGCTTTCTTT.